This section outlines one T cell receptor (beta chain) sequence together with its context. This clone was seen a single time. Its antigen specificity is not known. Base qualities are not provided; no much larger clone lies one nucleotide away. One read alone makes for weak evidence. This entry belongs to a study of metastatic and nonmetastatic thyroid tumors (dated by TCRdb to about 2020). Turning to the overall study: The researchers compared repertoires between peripheral blood samples and tumor or nodule tissue samples from patients with malignant or benign thyroid disease. Overall results and qualifications from the work: In both blood and tumor samples, malignant tumors were reported to have significantly higher TCR beta diversity than benign nodules.

The receptor library was made with PCR. TCRdb names Illumina HiSeq 4000 as the instrument used. High-throughput sequencing was used to profile the CDR3 region of the TCR beta-chain in every patient. The original pipeline was this. A classifier to discriminate distant-metastatic papillary thyroid cancer patients was built from CDR3 differences across clinicopathological groups. Repertoire diversity was assessed with the Shannon index, and tumor-blood repertoire similarity with the Morisita-Horn index. TCRdb ran its own pipeline on the public reads, namely fastp trimming at Q25 and MiXCR clone calling, and kept in-frame beta chains. TCRdb's processing, not the authors' own work, is the source of the V and J calls. The sample records almost 5,500 clones, 33% of which are singletons. The top ten clones comprise more than 20% of the sample. No patient had received any treatment before thyroid surgery. Using T-cell receptor beta sequencing, the study looked back at clinical samples from patients collected from about 2012 to 2018.

CDR1 and CDR2 are drawn from the germline V gene (reference sequence): SGHKS, YYEKEE. Trimmed from V: 2 bases; trimmed from J: 4 bases; junction bases lacking a gene match: 9. The CDR3 goes from the cysteine to the phenylalanine over 16 residues. CDR3 DNA only is kept here, 48 bases in frame from base 1. Recombination connected TRBV5-5 to TRBJ2-5; a stretch of 9 junction bases matches TRBD1. Sequences were obtained from adjacent normal tissue. The TCR originated in a female donor with papillary thyroid cancer or a benign thyroid nodule (not recorded which). Some clones in this sample may be carry-over from other donors' samples. In nucleotides, the sequence is TGTGCCAGCAGCTTCCGGGACAGGGTTGTTGGAGAGACCCAGTACTTC. This is translated as CASSFRDRVVGETQYF.